A selection of T cell receptor beta chains follows, all from one sample in a study of blood T cell repertoires in COVID-19. Profiling relied on immunoSEQ multiplex PCR, and the TCRdb table lists in-frame clones only, not all of them. There are about 110,000 clones in the sample; around 82% occur only once, and about 4.5% lies in the top ten. The sequenced sample was peripheral blood. These receptors were taken from a human donor in a cohort sampled during active or convalescent COVID-19. The CDR3 runs from the conserved cysteine through the conserved F or W.

TRBV11-2	TRBJ2-7	CASSIGVAGDYEQYF
TRBV19	TRBJ1-6	CASNAGTRTSPLHF
TRBV28	TRBJ2-5	CASSLTGQTRWTQYF
TRBV10-2	TRBJ1-1	CASGDRARSNTEAFF
TRBV5-5	TRBJ2-1	CASSLGTSSYNEQFF
TRBV5-1	TRBJ2-1	CASSLELADNNEQFF
TRBV18	TRBJ2-2	CASSPGRTGGTGELFF
TRBV29-1	TRBJ2-7	CSAEKLRTGGPYEQYF
TRBV4-3	TRBJ2-1	CASSRVGGVVSYNEQFF
TRBV14	TRBJ2-2	CASSLILARWPGELFF
TRBV20-1	TRBJ2-5	CSASMGGSWEETQYF
TRBV28	TRBJ1-1	CASRKGQGRMNTEAFF
TRBV4-3	TRBJ2-2	CASSQDEARTGELFF
TRBV9	TRBJ2-5	CASSVAPGRHPSYQETQYF
TRBV7-9	TRBJ2-3	CASSSPSGGGGNTDTQYF
TRBV19	TRBJ2-7	CASSIVTGGRYEQYF
TRBV2	TRBJ1-2	CASGGWTATNNYGYTF
TRBV13	TRBJ2-7	CASRKLAGLRYEQYF
TRBV24-1	TRBJ1-2	CATSDFHRNYGYTF
TRBV5-6	TRBJ1-6	CASSLVGRWGSPLHF
TRBV5-1	TRBJ2-7	CASSFRAGSHEQYF
TRBV10-1	TRBJ2-5	CASSDPSGGGSGTQYF
TRBV25-1	TRBJ1-1	CASSERRANTEAFF
TRBV19	TRBJ1-5	CATGQGDQPQHF
TRBV3-1/TRBV3-2	TRBJ1-3	CATGQLSGNTIYF
TRBV25-1	TRBJ2-5	CASSEPGVRKETQYF
TRBV18	TRBJ2-1	CASSPPSGRSYNEQFF
TRBV11-3	TRBJ2-3	CASSFGGRDTDTQYF
TRBV4-3	TRBJ2-1	CASSQASGLAGVEQFF
TRBV28	TRBJ2-3	CASSFGLALAGDTDTQYF
TRBV7-9	TRBJ2-1	CASRPGNHNKFF
TRBV7-3	TRBJ2-3	CASSPRDRYTDTQYF
TRBV5-1	TRBJ2-1	CASSLGPLGEGSSYNEQFF
TRBV28	TRBJ2-1	CASKYSTGTGGNEQFF
TRBV6-5	TRBJ1-6	CASSTRQYYNSPLHF
TRBV7-9	TRBJ2-1	CASSSWTSGSRNEQFF
TRBV5-1	TRBJ2-2	CASSLSLDSANTGELFF
TRBV18	TRBJ1-4	CASSQGTGDEKLFF
TRBV20-1	TRBJ1-6	CSASRQGNSPLHF
TRBV30	TRBJ2-3	CAWTRTSGIPSTDTQYF
TRBV28	TRBJ1-1	CASSLTAGGGYTEAFF